This TCR beta chain came from a study of blood T cell repertoires in COVID-19. The overall study: COVID-19 samples from acute and convalescent phases originated in the United States, Italy and Spain. Sources were T cells, B-cell-depleted T cells, or PBMCs; the material itself was cDNA or gDNA.

TCRdb's copy holds only in-frame clones and misses some; the assay was immunoSEQ multiplex PCR. The sample consists of about 230,000 clones, around 83% of them appearing once. The CDR3 has 16 amino acids. Germline CDR1 reads SGHDN; CDR2 reads FVKESK. The V end lost 4 bases, the J end lost 7 bases, and 17 bases lay between the germline ends. The receptor comes from a woman in her forties or fifties with acute or convalescent COVID-19. The sequenced sample consisted of peripheral blood. The chain couples TRBV14 to TRBJ1-6, with D perhaps TRBD1 (6 bases). The DNA for the CDR3 is TGTGCCAGCAGCCGACAACTGGGGGCGCGGAATTCACCCCTCCACTTT. Protein: CASSRQLGARNSPLHF. Complete variable domain (other parts from reference TRBV14 and TRBJ1-6): EAGVTQFPSHSVIEKGQTVTLRCDPISGHDNLYWYRRVMGKEIKFLLHFVKESKQDESGMPNNRFLAERTGGTYSTLKVQPAELEDSGVYFCASSRQLGARNSPLHFGNGTRLTVT.